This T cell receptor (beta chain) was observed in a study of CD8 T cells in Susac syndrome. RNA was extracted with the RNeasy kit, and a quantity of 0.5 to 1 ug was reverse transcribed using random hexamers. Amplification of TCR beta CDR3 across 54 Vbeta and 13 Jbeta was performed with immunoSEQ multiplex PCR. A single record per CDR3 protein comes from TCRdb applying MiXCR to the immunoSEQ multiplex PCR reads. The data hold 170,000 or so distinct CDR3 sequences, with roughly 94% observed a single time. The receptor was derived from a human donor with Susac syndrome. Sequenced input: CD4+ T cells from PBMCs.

The chain's CDR3 is CASSYPQGDSYEQYF. As DNA, the CDR3 is TGTGCCAGCAGTTACCCACAGGGGGACTCCTACGAGCAGTACTTC. This chain connects TRBV6-2 or TRBV6-3 to TRBJ2-7, with 8 positions matching TRBD1. The CDR3 is made up of 15 amino acids. Germline CDR1 MNHEY, CDR2 SVGEGT. V gave up 2 bases and J gave up 0 bases; unmatched junction bases: 3.